This TCR beta chain was observed in a study of Ad26.COV2.S vaccination and SARS-CoV-2 variants. Study findings and constraints: Breadth measured for non-spike TCRs was similar across vaccine and placebo recipients. Possible underestimation of total T cell responses by the TCR breadth and depth analyses was noted. Placebo recipients had lower spike-specific TCR breadth than vaccine recipients. The authors reported substantial breadth in spike-specific CD8+ and CD4+ T cell responses after vaccination.

V shed 1 base and J shed 0 bases, with 9 bases lying between them. CDR3 length equals 15 residues. CDR1 SGHTS and CDR2 YDEGEE come from the germline V gene. Libraries were prepared by immunoSEQ multiplex PCR; TCRdb keeps only in-frame clonotypes and omits some of them. The profile covers some 180,000 clones, with roughly 85% appearing a single time and about 5.5% taken by the ten largest. A remark on this clone: Its specificity is unknown.

V is TRBV5-8 and J is TRBJ2-3; no firm D call. Sequenced here: peripheral blood, sampled after recovery from COVID-19. The receptor comes from a human donor who had recovered from COVID-19. The CDR3 DNA follows: TGTGCCAGCAGCTTGTCCGGATCTAGCACAGATACGCAGTATTTT. Amino acid sequence: CASSLSGSSTDTQYF.